The 12 T cell receptor beta chains reported below all come from one sample, sequenced in a study of T-cell reconstitution after alpha-beta-depleted transplantation in children. Unique molecular identifiers were used in preparing the TCRbeta library. A single record per CDR3 protein comes from TCRdb applying MiXCR to the PCR reads. Of about 400,000 distinct CDR3 sequences listed, roughly 22% are singletons. Sequenced material: PBMCs from the stem cell graft donor, taken from the stem cell graft. Receptors were obtained from a human donor who donated a stem cell graft to a child with acute myeloid leukemia.

This clonotype has a handful of counts. The CDR3 is CATNQLWTRMYEQYF. CDR3 DNA sequence: TGTGCCACCAACCAGTTGTGGACTAGAATGTACGAGCAGTACTTC. The chain recombines TRBV10-3 with TRBJ2-7; 7 bases agree with TRBD2. The ends lost 10 bases at V and 4 bases at J; junction bases unmatched: 16. CDR1 and CDR2 (germline): ENHRY, SYGVKD. The CDR3 runs 15 residues.

The V and J genes are TRBV9 and TRBJ2-1; 7 bases map to TRBD2. CDR1 and CDR2 from the germline V gene are SGDLS and YYNGEE. The CDR3 runs 16 residues. After removal of 0 bases from V and 4 bases from J, the junction contained 7 bases not matched to a gene. CDR3 sequence: CASSVVGEGSYNEQFF. CDR3 DNA sequence: TGTGCCAGCAGCGTAGTTGGGGAGGGGAGTTACAATGAGCAGTTCTTC.

There are a few counts of this clonotype. The CDR3 here is CASRPRGTVKNIQYF. The CDR3 nucleotides read TGTGCCAGCAGGCCACGAGGGACAGTCAAAAACATTCAGTACTTC. The V gene is TRBV12-3 or TRBV12-4, the J gene TRBJ2-4, with 7 bases identical to TRBD1. V lost 6 bases, J lost 3 bases, and 8 bases stayed unmatched. The length of the CDR3 is 15 residues.

This clonotype was observed a few times. The chain employs TRBV5-1 and TRBJ2-1; 12 nucleotides align to TRBD2. The V segment lost 6 bases and the J segment 3 bases; nucleotides outside the gene matches: 22. The CDR3 has 21 residues. CDR1 and CDR2 from the germline V gene are SGHRS and YFSETQ. CDR3 coding DNA: TGCGCCAGCACGCAAGATGCAGGTAGGACTTGGACTAGCGGGAACTACAATGAGCAGTTCTTC. Protein: CASTQDAGRTWTSGNYNEQFF.

This clonotype was detected only a few times. The chain recombines TRBV20-1 with TRBJ1-5; D is uncertain. CDR1 and CDR2 from the germline V gene are DFQATT and SNEGSKA (reference sequence). The V and J ends lost 4 bases and 5 bases respectively, with 12 bases between them. CDR3 length: 13 amino acids. The CDR3 loop reads CSANSGSDQPQHF. The CDR3, as DNA: TGCAGTGCTAATTCGGGGAGCGATCAGCCCCAGCATTTT.

This clonotype was seen a few times. The genes are TRBV28 and TRBJ2-7, with D tentatively TRBD1 (5 bases). Trimming left V 5 bases short and J 11 bases short, with 19 bases between. Germline V gene sequence: CDR1 MDHEN, CDR2 SYDVKM. The CDR3 extends over 13 amino acids. CDR3 DNA: TGTGCCAGCAGTCGTGGGGCACCCGGATTTGAGTACTTC. Translation: CASSRGAPGFEYF.

This clonotype was picked up a small number of times. This sequence joins TRBV5-1 and TRBJ2-7, with D possibly TRBD1 on 6 matching bases. CDR3 size: 14 residues. CDR1 and CDR2 (germline): SGHRS, YFSETQ. V lost 4 bases and J lost 3, with 14 bases in between. This CDR3 reads CASSTSTGDYEQYF. DNA of the CDR3: TGCGCCAGCAGCACTTCGACAGGTGACTACGAGCAGTACTTC.

This clonotype was seen repeatedly, ten times or more. The gene calls are TRBV7-9 and TRBJ2-7, with D hard to call. The CDR3 is made up of 12 amino acids. In germline, CDR1 is SEHNR, CDR2 FQNEAQ (reference sequence). V dropped 6 bases and J dropped 9 bases, with 15 bases sitting between them. CDR3 sequence reads: CASSQDGVGQYF. CDR3 DNA: TGTGCCAGCAGTCAGGACGGTGTGGGGCAGTACTTC.

This clonotype has a count of ten or more. The chain links TRBV29-1 to TRBJ1-2, with D unclear. V gave up 6 bases and J gave up 5 bases, with 16 bases separating them. Germline V gene lookup returns CDR1 SQVTM and CDR2 ANQGSEA. The CDR3 spans 13 residues. CDR3 protein: CSVVPGSSYGYTF. CDR3 DNA sequence: TGCAGCGTAGTTCCGGGGAGCTCTTATGGCTACACCTTC.

V gene TRBV5-1 combines with J gene TRBJ2-7, with TRBD1 as a possible D gene (6 bases). The V gene's germline CDR1 is SGHRS and CDR2 YFSETQ. V dropped 4 bases and J dropped 3 bases, with 20 bases sitting between them. CDR3 size: 16 residues. CDR3 loop: CASSLASGTRLYEQYF. CDR3 DNA sequence: TGCGCCAGCAGCCTGGCGTCTGGGACAAGGCTCTACGAGCAGTACTTC.

The gene calls are TRBV20-1 and TRBJ2-2, with 10 nucleotides matching TRBD2. This CDR3 spans 16 amino acids. CDR1 and CDR2 from the germline V gene are DFQATT and SNEGSKA (reference sequence). The junction had 11 bases not matched to a gene; V was cut back by 5 bases and J by 5 bases. Here the CDR3 reads CSARRSGRVETGELFF. CDR3 nucleotides: TGCAGTGCTCGGCGCAGCGGGAGGGTCGAAACCGGGGAGCTGTTTTTT.

The chain uses TRBV10-3 and TRBJ1-5, with D hard to call. The CDR3 contains 13 residues. Germline loops: CDR1 ENHRY, CDR2 SYGVKD. V lost 10 bases and J 3 bases, leaving 13 bases between the germline ends. Here the CDR3 DNA reads TGTGCCAGTAAGATAGATGCCAATCAGCCCCAGCATTTT. Amino acids: CASKIDANQPQHF.